This T cell receptor beta chain is from a study of OX40 agonist ivuxolimab in advanced cancers. Study summary: Hepatocellular carcinoma, melanoma, renal cell or head and neck cancer occurred in dose-escalation patients.

CDR1 and CDR2 from the germline V gene are MGHRA and YSYEKL. V gave up 3 bases and J gave up 2 bases, with 11 bases separating them. This CDR3 has 16 residues. The protocol was immunoSEQ multiplex PCR, while the TCRdb copy is restricted to in-frame clones and leaves out a portion. The sample records under 100,000 clones, 84% being singletons. The source material was CD4+ or CD8+ T cells sorted from blood, sampled in a trial of the OX40 agonist ivuxolimab. The chain couples TRBV4-1 to TRBJ2-6; no reliable D call. This clonotype was obtained from an adult with an advanced solid tumor such as melanoma, head and neck, liver or kidney cancer. The DNA of the CDR3 is TGCGCCAGCAGCCAGCTGTTGATGGCTGGGGCCAACGTCCTGACTTTC. Residues: CASSQLLMAGANVLTF.